This T cell receptor beta chain was observed in a study of blood T cell repertoires in COVID-19. Overall study: Whether acute or convalescent, the COVID-19 samples came from the United States, Italy and Spain.

The CDR3 has 15 residues. CDR1 and CDR2 from the germline V gene are SGHAT and FQNNGV. V dropped 5 bases and J dropped 7 bases, with 17 bases sitting between them. In the original processing: Amplification with reference gene primers provided the estimates of nucleated cell counts. TCRdb keeps only in-frame clones here, not all; method: immunoSEQ multiplex PCR. The DNA gave D and trimming, while V, J and clone size come from that table. The data contain over 10,000 clones, roughly 78% of them singletons. Sequencing input: peripheral blood. This clonotype was obtained from a human donor in a cohort sampled during active COVID-19. This chain links TRBV11-2 with TRBJ1-4; a weak D match, TRBD1 (5 bases). CDR3 region: CASSHRQRGGEKLFF. The CDR3 DNA reads TGTGCCAGCAGCCACCGACAAAGGGGAGGTGAAAAACTGTTTTTT.